This is a list of T cell receptor beta chains from one sample in a study of cytotoxic CD8 clonotypes in ibrutinib-treated CLL. Using immunoSEQ multiplex PCR, the repertoire was profiled, and TCRdb retains in-frame clones only, with some absent. The repertoire holds about 270,000 clones, with about 72% as singletons. Material: PBMCs, obtained at disease progression, from a patient treated with ibrutinib. Every receptor here comes from a human donor with chronic lymphocytic leukemia. Both conserved end residues are part of each CDR3. The D gene is left open where the match is weak. For some rows the clone size is stated as once, few or many, or as a class when expanded; others skip it.

v_call	clone_size	j_call	d_call	cdr3_aa	cdr3_nt
TRBV4-1	NA	TRBJ2-3	NA	CASSQGHGTPDTQYF	TGCGCCAGCAGCCAAGGACACGGGACCCCAGATACGCAGTATTTT
TRBV4-1	NA	TRBJ2-1	TRBD1	CASSQPTGWYNEQFF	TGCGCCAGCAGCCAACCGACAGGGTGGTACAATGAGCAGTTCTTC
TRBV19	NA	TRBJ1-2	TRBD1	CASSIAGQAPGGYTF	TGTGCCAGTAGTATAGCAGGACAGGCCCCAGGGGGCTACACCTTC
TRBV15	NA	TRBJ2-5	NA	CATSRDGGILGEQTQYF	TGTGCCACCAGCAGAGATGGAGGGATTCTTGGGGAACAGACCCAGTACTTC
TRBV5-1	few	TRBJ1-2	NA	CASSFPGDGYTF	TGCGCCAGCAGCTTTCCAGGGGATGGCTACACCTTC
TRBV10-3	NA	TRBJ2-1	NA	CAISEVYNEQFF	TGTGCCATCAGTGAGGTGTACAATGAGCAGTTCTTC
TRBV4-1	NA	TRBJ2-7	NA	CASSQEAWMIRSNSYEQYF	TGCGCCAGCAGCCAAGAAGCTTGGATGATCAGAAGCAATAGCTACGAGCAGTACTTC
TRBV4-1	NA	TRBJ2-1	NA	CASSRFRGRDEQFF	TGCGCCAGCAGCCGATTCAGGGGGAGGGATGAGCAGTTCTTC
TRBV11-2	NA	TRBJ2-5	NA	CASSLYTGVGETQYF	TGTGCCAGCAGCTTGTATACGGGGGTAGGAGAGACCCAGTACTTC
TRBV30	few	TRBJ1-6	NA	CAWGVPNSPLHF	TGTGCCTGGGGAGTCCCCAATTCACCCCTCCACTTT
TRBV7-9	NA	TRBJ1-4	NA	CASSLEEVREKLFF	TGTGCCAGCAGCTTAGAGGAGGTGCGGGAAAAACTGTTTTTT
TRBV28	NA	TRBJ2-7	NA	CASSTFYEQYF	TGTGCCAGCAGCACCTTTTATGAGCAGTACTTC
TRBV14	NA	TRBJ2-1	TRBD1	CASSQDIREQGASHNEQFF	TGTGCCAGCAGCCAAGATATAAGGGAGCAGGGGGCTTCCCACAATGAGCAGTTCTTC
TRBV7-8	NA	TRBJ2-1	TRBD2	CASSTGLAGEDEQFF	TGTGCCAGCAGCACGGGACTAGCGGGGGAGGACGAGCAGTTCTTC
TRBV7-3	NA	TRBJ2-2	TRBD1	CASSLDRGRAGDTGELFF	TGTGCCAGCAGCCTCGACAGGGGTCGAGCCGGGGACACCGGGGAGCTGTTTTTT
TRBV11-3	NA	TRBJ2-1	TRBD1	CASSLGGTGINEQFF	TGTGCCAGCAGCTTAGGGGGGACAGGGATCAATGAGCAGTTCTTC
TRBV6-5	NA	TRBJ2-7	TRBD1	CASSHRTGGRGEQYF	TGTGCCAGCAGTCACAGGACAGGGGGACGGGGGGAGCAGTACTTC
TRBV6-5	NA	TRBJ1-2	TRBD1	CASSYSGRGVDYGYTF	TGTGCCAGCAGTTACTCTGGCAGGGGGGTCGACTATGGCTACACCTTC
TRBV29-1	NA	TRBJ2-5	NA	CSVEGGGETQYF	TGCAGCGTTGAGGGAGGGGGCGAGACCCAGTACTTC
TRBV4-1	NA	TRBJ1-1	NA	CASSQVIRDTEAFF	TGCGCCAGCAGCCAAGTCATCAGGGACACTGAAGCTTTCTTT
TRBV10-3	NA	TRBJ2-5	NA	CAISDYLETQYF	TGTGCCATCAGTGACTACTTGGAGACCCAGTACTTC
TRBV6-1	NA	TRBJ2-5	NA	CASSEGGETQYF	TGTGCCAGCAGCGAGGGGGGGGAGACCCAGTACTTC
TRBV4-1	NA	TRBJ2-1	NA	CASSQLWGWSHEFF	TGCGCCAGCAGCCAGCTTTGGGGTTGGAGCCATGAGTTCTTC
TRBV7-6	NA	TRBJ1-1	NA	CASSLEGTDTEAFF	TGTGCCAGCAGCTTAGAAGGAACCGACACTGAAGCTTTCTTT
TRBV2	NA	TRBJ2-4	NA	CASSGEAIQYF	TGTGCCAGCAGTGGGGAGGCCATTCAGTACTTC
TRBV7-9	NA	TRBJ2-7	TRBD2	CASTLAGGPLSYEQYF	TGTGCCAGCACCTTAGCGGGAGGGCCTCTCTCCTACGAGCAGTACTTC
TRBV6-1	NA	TRBJ2-2	NA	CASSEALSPWAGELFF	TGTGCCAGCAGTGAAGCGCTGTCACCATGGGCCGGGGAGCTGTTTTTT
TRBV5-1	many	TRBJ2-7	TRBD1	CASSLEFLGTEYEQYF	TGCGCCAGCAGCTTGGAGTTTCTCGGGACAGAGTACGAGCAGTACTTC